This section outlines one T cell receptor beta chain sequence together with its context. Clones were sequenced by immunoSEQ multiplex PCR, and TCRdb holds only the in-frame ones, with some missing. In the table there are over 55,000 clones, over 70% of which are singletons. This sample is drawn from a study of a mutant IDH1 vaccine in newly diagnosed glioma. Looked up from germline, CDR1 is SGDLS and CDR2 is YYNGEE. There are 14 residues in the CDR3. J gave up 2 bases and V 5 bases, and 6 bases lay outside the gene matches. Time point given: baseline, week 1 (first vaccination visit). Treatment noted: pre-vaccination baseline after standard-of-care therapy. The donors had new WHO grade 3 or 4 astrocytomas; these were IDH1-mutant and ATRX-lost.

This specimen was peripheral blood mononuclear cells (PBMCs), taken from a glioma patient treated with radiotherapy, temozolomide or both. The rearrangement uses TRBV9 and TRBJ1-2; the match to TRBD1 covers 7 bases. This TCR was sampled from a woman younger than 35 with glioma. Some clones in this sample may be carry-over from other donors' samples. The CDR3 nucleotides read TGTGCCAGCAGTCCCGAGACAGGGAACTATGGCTACACCTTC. This encodes CASSPETGNYGYTF.